This T cell receptor beta chain was observed in a study of T cells in tuberculosis. The ends were cut back, 2 bases at V and 5 bases at J, with 12 bases in the middle. Germline lookup yields CDR1 ENHRY and CDR2 SYGVKD. There are 14 residues in the CDR3. Sequencing used immunoSEQ multiplex PCR; TCRdb keeps in-frame clones, though not all of them. The sample includes under 30,000 clones, 90% to 95% of them seen just once. Specified time point: new active TB diagnosis, blood taken before or within 7 days of starting treatment. The chain links TRBV10-3 to TRBJ1-1; TRBD1 might be the D (5 bases). The receptor was derived from an adult with tuberculosis. The sequenced sample was PBMCs, obtained at tuberculosis diagnosis. CDR3 DNA: TGTGCCATCAGTGAGCCTGACAGAGGTACTGAAGCTTTCTTT. It specifies CAISEPDRGTEAFF.